The T cell receptor (beta chain) described here comes from a study of blood T cells in healthy people across ages. Extracted total RNA amounted to at least 5.5 micrograms for each sample. Next came a second PCR, run for about 7 to 12 cycles, which used a sample-barcoded 5' primer along with a J-beta primer mix. TCRdb used MiXCR to reprocess the 5' RACE reads, holding one entry per CDR3 protein. The profile shows over 1,200,000 distinct CDR3 sequences, 59% of them singletons. V lost 3 bases to trimming and J lost 6 bases; unmatched junction nucleotides: 6. Per germline, CDR1 SGHKS and CDR2 YYEKEE (reference sequence). The CDR3 has 14 residues.

The receptor was derived from a man aged 18 to 30 in good health. The chain joins TRBV5-5 to TRBJ2-1; 7 nucleotides align to TRBD1. The sequenced material came from blood. CDR3 DNA sequence: TGTGCCAGCAGCTACTCACAGGGGTCCAATGAGCAGTTCTTC. It yields the protein CASSYSQGSNEQFF.